This passage covers 25 T cell receptor beta chains from one sample sequenced in a study of spatial heterogeneity in lung cancer. Each CDR3 protein gets one entry after TCRdb re-called the 5' RACE reads with MiXCR. This table holds approximately 6,100 distinct CDR3 sequences, roughly an eighth found once. Time point: sample taken at primary tumor resection. Specimen: lung tissue, collected at surgery. Source of these receptors: a human donor with early-stage non-small cell lung cancer.

Concerning this clonotype itself: The library was built for alpha chains, so this beta chain is an off-target read and its size means little. The chain combines TRBV7-9 with TRBJ1-2; no clear D. V lost 1 base and J 4 bases, leaving 10 bases between the germline ends. The CDR3 runs to 14 residues. The germline V gene has CDR1 SEHNR and CDR2 FQNEAQ (reference sequence). CDR3 amino acids: CASSLGGSRYGYTF. The DNA of the CDR3 is TGTGCCAGCAGCTTAGGGGGTTCGCGCTATGGCTACACCTTC.

In its sample, this clonotype ranks as medium-sized. Within a library made for alpha chains, this beta chain is off target, and its count is uninformative. The genes are TRBV5-1 and TRBJ2-2, with 12 bases matching TRBD2. CDR1 and CDR2 from the germline V gene are SGHRS and YFSETQ. The V and J ends lost 7 bases and 6 bases, in that order; junction bases with no gene match: 13. This CDR3 comprises 17 residues. Written as DNA, the CDR3 is TGCGCCAGCGGCCCAAGAGTGACTAGCGGGAGCGCCGGGGAGCTGTTTTTT. This translates into CASGPRVTSGSAGELFF.

By share, this clonotype counts as medium-sized. Little can be read into the size of this beta chain, an off-target read in a library designed for alpha chains. This chain joins TRBV10-3 and TRBJ2-7; TRBD2 is a possible D gene (6 bases). V lost 4 bases, J lost 2 bases, and 12 bases lay in between. CDR1 ENHRY and CDR2 SYGVKD come from the germline V gene. The CDR3 has 14 amino acids. The CDR3 loop is CAISGLGKAYEQYF. Here the CDR3 DNA reads TGTGCCATCAGTGGACTAGGGAAAGCCTACGAGCAGTACTTC.

To note about this clonotype: Since it is a stray read in a library aimed at alpha chains, this beta chain has a size that is not meaningful. The gene calls are TRBV6-1 and TRBJ2-3; D is unresolved. V lost 8 bases and J 2 bases, leaving 8 bases between the germline ends. Germline V CDR1 and CDR2: MNHNS, SASEGT. This CDR3 comprises 12 residues. The CDR3 DNA sequence: TGTGCCAGCGGATGGAACACAGATACGCAGTATTTT. Translation gives CASGWNTDTQYF.

This clonotype is labeled as medium-sized. The library was designed around alpha chains, so this beta chain is a stray read whose abundance carries little weight. The chain carries TRBV20-1 and TRBJ2-7; TRBD2 matches at 12 bases. This CDR3 has 17 residues. J gave up 5 bases and V 1 base, and 12 bases lay outside the gene matches. Germline V gene data show CDR1 as DFQATT and CDR2 as SNEGSKA (reference sequence). CDR3 bases: TGCAGTGCTAGAGCTAGCGGGAGGGCCACAACGCTGAACGAGCAGTACTTC. Translated, it gives CSARASGRATTLNEQYF.

The sample holds many counts of this clonotype. For a library built for alpha chains, this beta chain is a stray read; little rests on its size. The chain combines TRBV18 with TRBJ1-5; 9 nucleotides align to TRBD1. The V gene's germline CDR1 is KGHSH and CDR2 LQKENI. The CDR3 is made up of 14 amino acids. With 4 bases clipped from V and 5 bases from J, the junction kept 3 bases outside the gene matches. CDR3 in amino acids: CASSLGQGHQPQHF. The CDR3 bases are TGTGCCAGCTCACTCGGACAGGGGCATCAGCCCCAGCATTTT.

This clonotype is medium-sized by share. A library made for alpha chains picked up this beta chain off target, so its size means little. The genes are TRBV12-3 or TRBV12-4 and TRBJ2-1; D possibly matches TRBD1 or TRBD2 (6 bases each). The CDR3 extends over 16 amino acids. Trimming pared 1 base from V and 5 bases from J, leaving 15 bases between. This chain's CDR3 is CASSLEGGLLHNEQFF. The CDR3 region has the DNA TGTGCCAGCAGTTTAGAAGGGGGACTCCTCCACAATGAGCAGTTCTTC.

As to this clonotype: In a library made to pick up alpha chains, this beta chain is a stray read with a size that means little. This sequence joins TRBV29-1 and TRBJ2-1; 7 nucleotides line up with TRBD2. CDR1 is SQVTM and CDR2 is ANQGSEA in the germline V gene. The CDR3 has 12 residues. V was pared by 6 bases and J by 9 bases, with 8 bases of the junction left unmatched. CDR3 bases: TGCAGCGTGGGAGGGAGTTCTGGTGAGCAGTTCTTC. Translating it yields CSVGGSSGEQFF.

This clonotype is medium-sized within its sample. For a library built for alpha chains, this beta chain is a stray read; little rests on its size. V usage is TRBV29-1 and J usage is TRBJ1-1, with D hard to call. Looked up from germline, CDR1 is SQVTM and CDR2 is ANQGSEA. This CDR3 is 14 amino acids long. Trimming left V 5 bases short and J 5 bases short, with 18 bases between. The CDR3 nucleotides read TGCAGCGTTTCGAGGGAAACAAGTCGAACTGAAGCTTTCTTT. Protein sequence: CSVSRETSRTEAFF.

This clonotype rates as medium-sized. This beta chain is a stray read from a library made for alpha chains; its abundance is not meaningful. The chain has TRBV28 and TRBJ1-5; D may be TRBD1 (5 bases). This CDR3 comprises 15 residues. In germline, CDR1 is MDHEN, CDR2 SYDVKM. Trimming cost V 4 bases and J 1 base, with 11 bases left between them. The CDR3 DNA is TGTGCCAGCAGTTCGGTGGGGGTCAGCAATCAGCCCCAGCATTTT. Translating it yields CASSSVGVSNQPQHF.

By frequency in the sample, this clonotype is medium-sized. Found in a library prepared for alpha chains, this beta chain is an off-target read, and its abundance has little meaning. The chain employs TRBV5-1 and TRBJ2-7, with D possibly being TRBD1 or TRBD2 (5 bases each). Germline CDR1 and CDR2: SGHRS and YFSETQ. V was clipped by 4 bases and J by 5 bases, with 16 bases between them. The CDR3 length is 14 residues. In DNA, the CDR3 is TGCGCCAGCAGCATGTCAGGGACGCTGAACGAGCAGTACTTC. It yields the protein CASSMSGTLNEQYF.

This clonotype was counted at least ten times. As an off-target read in a library built for alpha chains, this beta chain has a frequency of little significance. CDR3 sequence: CASRRDLGTEAFF. In DNA, the CDR3 is TGCGCCAGCAGACGGGACCTGGGCACTGAAGCTTTCTTT. V and J are TRBV4-3 and TRBJ1-1, with D possibly being TRBD1 (5 bases). Trimming left V 6 bases short and J 4 bases short, with 12 bases between. The CDR3 loop spans 13 amino acids. In germline, CDR1 is LGHNA, CDR2 YSLEER.

In its sample, this clonotype was seen many times. A library made for alpha chains picked up this beta chain off target, so its size means little. J is TRBJ2-7 and V is TRBV2, with D perhaps TRBD1 (5 bases). Trimming took 6 bases from V and 7 from J, leaving 22 bases between them. Looked up from germline, CDR1 is SNHLY and CDR2 is FYNNEI. This CDR3 spans 15 amino acids. The CDR3 loop reads CASRDIQALGLEQYF. The DNA of the CDR3 is TGTGCCAGCAGAGATATACAGGCGTTGGGTCTGGAGCAGTACTTC.

This clonotype was recorded at least ten times. Since the library was made to target alpha chains, this beta chain is a stray read and its abundance is not meaningful. In DNA, the CDR3 is TGTGCCAGCTCACCCAGCGGGAGCCCCCTCCAAGAGACCCAGTACTTC. Its protein is CASSPSGSPLQETQYF. This chain joins TRBV18 and TRBJ2-5; TRBD2 aligns across 8 bases. CDR3 length equals 16 residues. The V segment lost 3 bases and the J segment 1 base; nucleotides outside the gene matches: 7. Germline CDR1 reads KGHSH; CDR2 reads LQKENI.

This clonotype was picked up many times. Being off target in a library aimed at alpha chains, this beta chain has a size of little meaning. The chain has TRBV5-1 and TRBJ2-5; 8 bases agree with TRBD2. Germline lookup yields CDR1 SGHRS and CDR2 YFSETQ. CDR3 size: 13 residues. Trimming at V came to 4 bases and at J to 5 bases, leaving 4 bases not matched to a gene. The CDR3 here is CASSRSGSETQYF. CDR3 DNA sequence: TGCGCCAGCAGCCGAAGCGGGAGTGAGACCCAGTACTTC. Full variable domain (remainder filled in from reference TRBV5-1 and TRBJ2-5): KAGVTQTPRYLIKTRGQQVTLSCSPISGHRSVSWYQQTPGQGLQFLFEYFSETQRNKGNFPGRFSGRQFSNSRSEMNVSTLELGDSALYLCASSRSGSETQYFGPGTRLLVL.

This clonotype is labeled medium-sized. The size of this beta chain means little, since it is a stray read in a library made for alpha chains. The V and J genes are TRBV29-1 and TRBJ1-1; TRBD1 is a possible D gene (5 bases). The CDR3 totals 12 residues. Germline V gene sequence: CDR1 SQVTM, CDR2 ANQGSEA. V lost 6 bases and J lost 3, with 11 bases in between. CDR3 sequence: CSVGEGYTEAFF. CDR3 sequence (DNA): TGCAGCGTGGGGGAGGGGTACACTGAAGCTTTCTTT.

At least ten counts were recorded for this clonotype. This beta chain lies outside the target of a library built for alpha chains; its clone size means little. The rearrangement links TRBV29-1 to TRBJ2-3; 7 nucleotides line up with TRBD1. J gave up 2 bases and V 6 bases, and 5 bases lay outside the gene matches. Germline V gene lookup returns CDR1 SQVTM and CDR2 ANQGSEA. The CDR3 is made up of 13 amino acids. Here the CDR3 reads CSVLGQSTDTQYF. CDR3 in DNA: TGCAGCGTCTTGGGACAGTCCACAGATACGCAGTATTTT.

This clonotype occurred many times. This beta chain came through as a stray read in a library set up for alpha chains, and its size says little. The CDR3 here is CASSPRRATGELFF. For the CDR3, the DNA is TGTGCCAGCAGCCCTCGACGAGCCACCGGGGAGCTGTTTTTT. This chain joins TRBV11-3 and TRBJ2-2; D is unresolved. Per germline, CDR1 SGHNT and CDR2 YENEEA. The CDR3 consists of 14 residues. V lost 5 bases to trimming and J lost 4 bases, with 11 bases between them.

This clonotype was recorded at least ten times. Found in a library prepared for alpha chains, this beta chain is an off-target read, and its abundance has little meaning. This CDR3 reads CSARPGLAGDYEQYF. DNA of the CDR3: TGCAGTGCTAGACCCGGACTAGCGGGAGACTACGAGCAGTACTTC. This rearrangement joins TRBV20-1 to TRBJ2-7, with 13 bases matching TRBD2. The CDR3 is made up of 15 amino acids. Losses at the gene ends were 2 bases for V and 3 bases for J; bases not matched to a gene: 4. Germline V lookup: CDR1 DFQATT, CDR2 SNEGSKA (reference sequence).

This clonotype was recorded at least ten times. This beta chain lies outside the target of a library built for alpha chains; its clone size means little. This chain connects TRBV29-1 to TRBJ2-6; possible D gene TRBD1, 5 bases. V gave up 3 bases and J gave up 0 bases, with 15 bases separating them. The CDR3 contains 17 residues. The germline V gene encodes CDR1 SQVTM and CDR2 ANQGSEA. The CDR3: CSVEGADSPSGANVLTF. CDR3 nucleotides: TGCAGCGTTGAGGGCGCCGACAGCCCCTCTGGGGCCAACGTCCTGACTTTC.

There are many counts of this clonotype. The library was designed around alpha chains, so this beta chain is a stray read whose abundance carries little weight. J is TRBJ2-7 and V is TRBV27; D remains unclear. Germline values: CDR1 MNHEY, CDR2 SMNVEV (reference sequence). This CDR3 contains 14 residues. V shed 3 bases and J shed 0 bases, with 9 bases lying between them. CDR3 in DNA: TGTGCCAGCAGTTTCGGCCGGAGCTCCTACGAGCAGTACTTC. This codes for CASSFGRSSYEQYF.

This clonotype counts as medium-sized (0.01 to 0.1%). As an off-target read in a library built for alpha chains, this beta chain has a frequency of little significance. The gene calls are TRBV20-1 and TRBJ2-7; 7 bases are shared with TRBD1. V shed 1 base, J shed 2 bases, and the junction held 8 bases outside the gene matches. The V gene's germline CDR1 is DFQATT and CDR2 SNEGSKA (reference sequence). The CDR3 contains 15 residues. As DNA, the CDR3 is TGCAGTGCTAGAGTTAGGGGGCGTCTGACCTACGAGCAGTACTTC. The encoded protein is CSARVRGRLTYEQYF.

This clonotype rates as medium-sized. This beta chain was picked up by a library intended for alpha chains and is off target, so its count carries little meaning. The chain couples TRBV6-6 to TRBJ2-3; possible D gene TRBD2, 6 bases. Trimming took 7 bases from V and 1 from J, leaving 18 bases between them. This CDR3 is 16 amino acids long. Germline assignment: CDR1 MNHNY and CDR2 SVGAGI (reference sequence). CDR3 protein: CASTDPGGSGTDTQYF. CDR3 sequence (DNA): TGTGCCAGCACAGACCCTGGGGGGTCCGGCACAGATACGCAGTATTTT.

This clonotype is judged medium-sized. Since the library was made to target alpha chains, this beta chain is a stray read and its abundance is not meaningful. The chain carries TRBV7-9 and TRBJ2-7, with D unclear. Germline V gene sequence: CDR1 SEHNR, CDR2 FQNEAQ (reference sequence). Trimming left V 5 bases short and J 2 bases short, with 7 bases between. The CDR3 spans 12 residues. Here the CDR3 reads CASSPTPYEQYF. The CDR3 DNA sequence: TGTGCCAGCAGCCCGACACCCTACGAGCAGTACTTC.

In its sample, this clonotype is medium-sized. The junction and the germline gene differ at one end; a read error may be behind it. This beta chain lies outside the target of a library built for alpha chains; its clone size means little. The chain couples TRBV6-2 or TRBV6-3 to TRBJ2-1; the D gene is possibly TRBD2 (6 bases). This CDR3 spans 21 amino acids. Germline CDR1 and CDR2: MNHEY and SVGEGT. The CDR3: CTSSYRGLSGAPTSSYNEQFF. The CDR3 DNA is TGTACCAGCAGTTACCGAGGCTTGTCGGGAGCCCCGACTAGCTCCTACAATGAGCAGTTCTTC.